Following are 2 T cell receptor beta chains from one sample sequenced in a study of T cells after yellow fever vaccination. TCRdb reprocessed the 5' RACE reads with MiXCR, giving one entry per CDR3 protein. This sample yields hundreds of thousands of distinct CDR3 sequences, of which approximately 13% are seen a single time; 11% to 15% belongs to the top ten. The source material was PBMCs, sampled on the day of the yellow fever booster vaccination. The origin of the receptors is a man aged 25 to 40 who received the YFV17D yellow fever vaccine.

The rearrangement joins TRBV11-2 to TRBJ2-1, with 13 nucleotides matching TRBD2. Trimming took 1 base from V and 6 from J; bases not matched to a gene: 9. The germline V gene encodes CDR1 SGHAT and CDR2 FQNNGV. The CDR3 consists of 18 residues. CDR3 DNA sequence: TGTGCCAGCAGCTTAGTGGGACTAGCGGGAAAAGGCGGCAATGAGCAGTTCTTC. It is translated as CASSLVGLAGKGGNEQFF.

The chain joins TRBV6-1 to TRBJ2-7; TRBD2 aligns across 7 bases. Trimming removed 6 bases from V and 0 bases from J; junction bases left unmatched: 11. This CDR3 is 16 amino acids long. Germline-derived CDR1 and CDR2 are MNHNS and SASEGT. CDR3 nucleotide sequence: TGTGCCAGCAGACGCGAAAGCGGGACCGGCTCCTACGAGCAGTACTTC. This sequence encodes CASRRESGTGSYEQYF.